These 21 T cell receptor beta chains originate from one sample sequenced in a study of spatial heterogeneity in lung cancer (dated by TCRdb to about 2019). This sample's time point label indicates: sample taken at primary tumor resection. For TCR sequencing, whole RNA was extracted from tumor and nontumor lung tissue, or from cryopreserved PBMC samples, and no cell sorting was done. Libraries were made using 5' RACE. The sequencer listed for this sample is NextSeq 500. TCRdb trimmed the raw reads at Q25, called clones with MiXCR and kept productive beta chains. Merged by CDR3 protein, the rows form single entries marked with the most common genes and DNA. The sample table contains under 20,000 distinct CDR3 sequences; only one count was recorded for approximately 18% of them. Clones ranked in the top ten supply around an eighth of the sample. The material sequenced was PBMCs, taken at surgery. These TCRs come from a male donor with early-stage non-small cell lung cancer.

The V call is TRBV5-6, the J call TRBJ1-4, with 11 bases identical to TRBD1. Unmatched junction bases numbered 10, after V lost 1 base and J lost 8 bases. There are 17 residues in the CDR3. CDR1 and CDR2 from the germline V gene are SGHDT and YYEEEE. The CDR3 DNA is TGTGCCAGCAGCTTGCGCGGGACAGGGGGGATTGGAGAAAAACTGTTTTTT. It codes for CASSLRGTGGIGEKLFF. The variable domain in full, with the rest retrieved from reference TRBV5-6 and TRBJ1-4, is DAGVTQSPTHLIKTRGQQVTLRCSPKSGHDTVSWYQQALGQGPQFIFQYYEEEERQRGNFPDRFSGHQFPNYSSELNVNALLLGDSALYLCASSLRGTGGIGEKLFFGSGTQLSVL.

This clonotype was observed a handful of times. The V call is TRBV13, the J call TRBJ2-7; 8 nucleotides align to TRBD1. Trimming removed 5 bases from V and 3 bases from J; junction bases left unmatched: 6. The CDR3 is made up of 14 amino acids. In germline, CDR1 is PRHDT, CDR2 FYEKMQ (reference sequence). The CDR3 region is CASSPPGTGYEQYF. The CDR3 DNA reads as TGTGCCAGCAGCCCACCCGGGACAGGCTACGAGCAGTACTTC.

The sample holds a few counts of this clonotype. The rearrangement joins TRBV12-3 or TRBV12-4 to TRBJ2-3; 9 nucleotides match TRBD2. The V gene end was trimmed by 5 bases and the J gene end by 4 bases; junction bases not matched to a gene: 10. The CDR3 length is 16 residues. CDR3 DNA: TGTGCCAGCAGTCCTACCCCGGGACTAGCCGCAGATACGCAGTATTTT. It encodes CASSPTPGLAADTQYF.

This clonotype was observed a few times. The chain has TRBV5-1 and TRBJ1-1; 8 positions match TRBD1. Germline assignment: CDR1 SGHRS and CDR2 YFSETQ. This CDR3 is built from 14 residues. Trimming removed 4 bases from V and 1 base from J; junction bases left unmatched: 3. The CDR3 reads CASSRDRGNTEAFF. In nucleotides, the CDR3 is TGCGCCAGCAGCCGTGACAGGGGGAACACTGAAGCTTTCTTT.

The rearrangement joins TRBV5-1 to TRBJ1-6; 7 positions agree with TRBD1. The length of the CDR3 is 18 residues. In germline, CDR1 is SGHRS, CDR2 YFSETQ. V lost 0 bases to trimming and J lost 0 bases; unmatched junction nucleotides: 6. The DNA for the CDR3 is TGCGCCAGCAGCTTGGCGGGACAGAGGAGCTCCTATAATTCACCCCTCCACTTT. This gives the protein CASSLAGQRSSYNSPLHF.

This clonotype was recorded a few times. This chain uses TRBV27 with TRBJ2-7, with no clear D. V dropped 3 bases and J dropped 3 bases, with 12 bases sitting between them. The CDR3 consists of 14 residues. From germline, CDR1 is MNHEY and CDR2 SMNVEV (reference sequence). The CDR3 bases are TGTGCCAGCAGTTTGATGGCGGCCAGCTACGAGCAGTACTTC. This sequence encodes CASSLMAASYEQYF.

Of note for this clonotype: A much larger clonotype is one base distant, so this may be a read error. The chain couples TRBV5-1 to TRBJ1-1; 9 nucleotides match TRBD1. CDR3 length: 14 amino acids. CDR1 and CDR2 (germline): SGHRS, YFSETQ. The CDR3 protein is CTSSEGQGNTEAFF. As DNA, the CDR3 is TGCACCAGCAGCGAGGGACAGGGAAACACTGAAGCTTTCTTT.

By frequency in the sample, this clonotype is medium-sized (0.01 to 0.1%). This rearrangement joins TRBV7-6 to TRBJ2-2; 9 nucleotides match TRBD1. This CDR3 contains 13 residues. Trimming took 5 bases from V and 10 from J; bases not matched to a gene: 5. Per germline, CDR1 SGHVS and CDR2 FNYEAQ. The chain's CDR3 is CASSLRTGEELFF. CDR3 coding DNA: TGTGCCAGCAGCCTTAGGACAGGGGAGGAGCTGTTTTTT.

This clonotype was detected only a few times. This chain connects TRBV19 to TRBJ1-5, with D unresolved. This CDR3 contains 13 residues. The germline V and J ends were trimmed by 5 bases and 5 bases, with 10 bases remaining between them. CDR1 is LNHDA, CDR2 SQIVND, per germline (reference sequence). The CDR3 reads CASSPTMDQPQHF. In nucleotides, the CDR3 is TGTGCCAGTAGTCCTACTATGGATCAGCCCCAGCATTTT. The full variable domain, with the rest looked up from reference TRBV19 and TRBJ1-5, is DGGITQSPKYLFRKEGQNVTLSCEQNLNHDAMYWYRQDPGQGLRLIYYSQIVNDFQKGDIAEGYSVSREKKESFPLTVTSAQKNPTAFYLCASSPTMDQPQHFGDGTRLSIL.

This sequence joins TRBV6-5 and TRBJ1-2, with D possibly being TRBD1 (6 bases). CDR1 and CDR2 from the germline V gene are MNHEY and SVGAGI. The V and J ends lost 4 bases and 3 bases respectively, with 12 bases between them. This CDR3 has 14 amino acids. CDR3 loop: CASSSGDRDYGYTF. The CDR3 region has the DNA TGTGCCAGCAGTTCAGGGGACCGGGACTATGGCTACACCTTC.

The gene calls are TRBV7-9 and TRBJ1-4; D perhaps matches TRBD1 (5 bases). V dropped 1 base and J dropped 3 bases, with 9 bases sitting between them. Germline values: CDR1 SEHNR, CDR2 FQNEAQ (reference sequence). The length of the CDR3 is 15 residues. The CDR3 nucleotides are TGTGCCAGCAGCTTAGGGGGCTCAGCTAATGAAAAACTGTTTTTT. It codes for CASSLGGSANEKLFF.

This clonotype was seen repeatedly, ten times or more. The CDR3 loop is CAWSGTGAFGNSPLHF. The CDR3 bases are TGTGCCTGGAGTGGGACCGGGGCATTTGGAAATTCACCCCTCCACTTT. The genes are TRBV30 and TRBJ1-6; D perhaps matches TRBD1 (5 bases). The CDR3 length is 16 residues. Germline CDR1 GTSNPN, CDR2 SVGIG (reference sequence). The V and J ends lost 1 base and 7 bases respectively, with 17 bases between them. The full variable domain, completed using reference TRBV30 and TRBJ1-6, is SQTIHQWPATLVQPVGSPLSLECTVEGTSNPNLYWYRQAAGRGLQLLFYSVGIGQISSEVPQNLSASRPQDRQFILSSKKLLLSDSGFYLCAWSGTGAFGNSPLHFGNGTRLTVT.

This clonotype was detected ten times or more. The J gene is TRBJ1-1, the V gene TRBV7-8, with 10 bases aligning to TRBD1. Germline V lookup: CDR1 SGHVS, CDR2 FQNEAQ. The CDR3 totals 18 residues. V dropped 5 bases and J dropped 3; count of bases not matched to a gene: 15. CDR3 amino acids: CASSAPGQGRRKDTEAFF. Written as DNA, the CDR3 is TGTGCCAGCAGCGCTCCGGGACAGGGGAGGCGAAAGGACACTGAAGCTTTCTTT.

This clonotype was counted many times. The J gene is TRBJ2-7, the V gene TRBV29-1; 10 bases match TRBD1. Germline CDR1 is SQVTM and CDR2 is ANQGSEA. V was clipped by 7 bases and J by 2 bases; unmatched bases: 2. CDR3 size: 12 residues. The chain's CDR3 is CSAGTGAYEQYF. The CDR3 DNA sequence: TGCAGCGCCGGGACAGGGGCCTACGAGCAGTACTTC.

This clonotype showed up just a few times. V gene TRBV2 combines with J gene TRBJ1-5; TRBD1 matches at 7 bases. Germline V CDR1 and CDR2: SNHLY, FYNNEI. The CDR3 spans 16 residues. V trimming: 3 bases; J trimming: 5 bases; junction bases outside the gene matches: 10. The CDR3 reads CASSDVKTGVDQPQHF. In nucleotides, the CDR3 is TGTGCCAGCAGTGACGTTAAAACAGGGGTGGATCAGCCCCAGCATTTT.

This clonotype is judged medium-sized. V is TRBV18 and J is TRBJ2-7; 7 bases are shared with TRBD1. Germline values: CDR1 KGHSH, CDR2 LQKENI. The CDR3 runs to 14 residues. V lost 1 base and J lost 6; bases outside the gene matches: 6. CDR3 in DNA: TGTGCCAGCTCACCACGGTACAGGGGTAGCGAGCAGTACTTC. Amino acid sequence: CASSPRYRGSEQYF.

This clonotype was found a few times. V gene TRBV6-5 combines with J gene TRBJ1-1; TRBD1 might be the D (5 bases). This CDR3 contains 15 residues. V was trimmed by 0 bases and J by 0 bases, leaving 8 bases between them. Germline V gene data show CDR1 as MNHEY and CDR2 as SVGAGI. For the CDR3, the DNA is TGTGCCAGCAGTTACTCCCAGGGCTTGAACACTGAAGCTTTCTTT. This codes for CASSYSQGLNTEAFF.

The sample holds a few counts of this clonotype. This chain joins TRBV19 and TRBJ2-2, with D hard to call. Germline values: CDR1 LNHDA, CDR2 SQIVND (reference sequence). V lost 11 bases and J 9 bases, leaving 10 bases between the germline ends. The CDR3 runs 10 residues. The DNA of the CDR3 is TGTGCCGACCTTACCCGGGAGCTGTTTTTT. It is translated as CADLTRELFF.

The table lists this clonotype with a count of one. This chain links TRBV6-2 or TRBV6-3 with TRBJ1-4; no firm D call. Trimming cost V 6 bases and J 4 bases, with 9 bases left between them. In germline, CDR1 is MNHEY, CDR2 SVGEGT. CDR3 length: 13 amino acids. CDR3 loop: CASRGLINEKLFF. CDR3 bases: TGTGCCAGCAGAGGACTGATTAATGAAAAACTGTTTTTT.

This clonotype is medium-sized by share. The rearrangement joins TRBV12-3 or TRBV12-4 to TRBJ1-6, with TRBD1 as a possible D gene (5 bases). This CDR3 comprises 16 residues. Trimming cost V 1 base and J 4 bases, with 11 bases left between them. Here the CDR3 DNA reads TGTGCCAGCAGTTTAGGAGGGACGGGGTATAATTCACCCCTCCACTTT. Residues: CASSLGGTGYNSPLHF.

The chain's CDR3 is CASSLARTGELFF. DNA of the CDR3: TGTGCCAGCAGCTTAGCCCGGACCGGGGAGCTGTTTTTT. The chain employs TRBV11-3 and TRBJ2-2, with D unclear. V was shortened by 1 base and J by 5 bases, with 5 bases between the two germline ends. Germline CDR1 and CDR2: SGHNT and YENEEA. The CDR3 loop spans 13 amino acids.